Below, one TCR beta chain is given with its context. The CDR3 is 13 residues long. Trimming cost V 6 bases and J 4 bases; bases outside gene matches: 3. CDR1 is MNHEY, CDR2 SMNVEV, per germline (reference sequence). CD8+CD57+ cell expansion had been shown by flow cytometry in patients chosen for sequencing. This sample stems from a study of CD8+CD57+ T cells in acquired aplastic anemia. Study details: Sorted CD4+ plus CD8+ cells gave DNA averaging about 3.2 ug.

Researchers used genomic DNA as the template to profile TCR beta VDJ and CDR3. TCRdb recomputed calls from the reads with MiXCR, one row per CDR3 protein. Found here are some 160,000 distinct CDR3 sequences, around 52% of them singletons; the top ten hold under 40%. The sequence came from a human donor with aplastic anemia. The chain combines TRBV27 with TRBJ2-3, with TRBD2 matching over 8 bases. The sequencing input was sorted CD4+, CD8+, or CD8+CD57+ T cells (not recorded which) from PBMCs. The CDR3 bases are TGTGCCAGCAGCGAAGCGGGAGCAGATACGCAGTATTTT. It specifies CASSEAGADTQYF.